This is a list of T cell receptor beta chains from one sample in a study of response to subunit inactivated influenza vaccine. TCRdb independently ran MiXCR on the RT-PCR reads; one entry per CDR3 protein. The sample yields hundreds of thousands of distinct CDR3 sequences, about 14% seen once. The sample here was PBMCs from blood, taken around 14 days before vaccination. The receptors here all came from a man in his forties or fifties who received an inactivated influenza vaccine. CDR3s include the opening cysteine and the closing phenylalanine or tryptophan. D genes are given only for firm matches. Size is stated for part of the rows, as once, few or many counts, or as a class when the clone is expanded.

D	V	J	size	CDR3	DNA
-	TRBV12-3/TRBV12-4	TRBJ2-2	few	CASTIRVTGELFF	TGTGCCAGCACCATCAGGGTCACCGGGGAGCTGTTTTTT
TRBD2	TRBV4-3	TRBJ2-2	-	CASSQQPIAGGYTGELFF	TGCGCCAGCAGCCAGCAACCTATAGCGGGAGGGTACACCGGGGAGCTGTTTTTT
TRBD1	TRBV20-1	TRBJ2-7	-	CSAHRDSTYEQYF	TGCAGTGCCCACCGGGACAGTACCTACGAGCAGTACTTC
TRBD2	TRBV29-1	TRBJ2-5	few	CSVELGGGISETQYF	TGCAGCGTTGAATTGGGGGGGGGAATCTCAGAGACCCAGTACTTC
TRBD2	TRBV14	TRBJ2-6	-	CASSPGLAGVFGANVLTF	TGTGCCAGCAGCCCGGGACTAGCGGGAGTTTTTGGGGCCAACGTCCTGACTTTC
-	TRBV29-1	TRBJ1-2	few	CSVEQGHYGYTF	TGCAGCGTTGAACAGGGTCATTATGGCTACACCTTC
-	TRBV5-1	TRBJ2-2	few	CASSLTVAGGELFF	TGCGCCAGCAGCTTGACGGTGGCCGGCGGGGAGCTGTTTTTT
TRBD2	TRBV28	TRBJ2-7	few	CASSFPLGLAGGPTYEQYF	TGTGCCAGCAGTTTCCCACTTGGGTTGGCGGGGGGCCCTACCTACGAGCAGTACTTC
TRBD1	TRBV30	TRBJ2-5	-	CAWSRGKQETQYF	TGTGCCTGGAGCAGGGGGAAACAAGAGACCCAGTACTTC
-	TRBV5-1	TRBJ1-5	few	CASSLGGSHSNQPQHF	TGCGCCAGCAGCTTGGGCGGCAGCCATAGCAATCAGCCCCAGCATTTT
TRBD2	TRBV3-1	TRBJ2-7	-	CASSQDGTSGSLSYEQYF	TGTGCCAGCAGCCAAGATGGGACTAGCGGGAGTTTAAGCTACGAGCAGTACTTC
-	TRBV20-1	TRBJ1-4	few	CSANMQGLDEKLFF	TGCAGTGCTAACATGCAGGGGTTGGATGAAAAACTGTTTTTT
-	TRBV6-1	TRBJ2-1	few	CASLSDDRMGHNEQFF	TGTGCCAGCCTATCAGACGACAGGATGGGTCACAATGAGCAGTTCTTC
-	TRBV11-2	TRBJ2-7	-	CASSLILRRHEQYF	TGTGCCAGCAGCTTGATCCTCCGGAGGCACGAGCAGTACTTC
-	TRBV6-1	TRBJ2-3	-	CASSRDGSTDTQYF	TGTGCCAGCAGTAGGGACGGAAGCACAGATACGCAGTATTTT
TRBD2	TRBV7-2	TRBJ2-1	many	CASSLARLAADNEQFF	TGTGCCAGCAGCTTAGCGCGACTAGCGGCCGACAATGAGCAGTTCTTC
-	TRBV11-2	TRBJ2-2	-	CSSSLHKGELFF	TGTTCCAGCAGCCTGCATAAGGGGGAGCTGTTTTTT
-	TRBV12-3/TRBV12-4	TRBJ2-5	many	CASSLGGWETQYF	TGTGCCAGCAGTTTAGGGGGGTGGGAGACCCAGTACTTC
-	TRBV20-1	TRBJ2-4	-	CSAPKGGTNIQYF	TGCAGTGCGCCTAAGGGTGGGACAAACATTCAGTACTTC
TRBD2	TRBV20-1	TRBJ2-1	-	CSARAGTSGRGEQFF	TGCAGTGCTAGGGCCGGGACTAGCGGAAGGGGTGAGCAGTTCTTC
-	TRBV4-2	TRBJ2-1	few	CASSQDSGEANEQFF	TGTGCCAGCAGCCAAGACTCGGGAGAGGCGAATGAGCAGTTCTTC
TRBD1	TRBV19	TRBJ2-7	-	CASSHSPGQGSSYEQYF	TGTGCCAGTAGCCACTCGCCGGGACAGGGGTCATCCTACGAGCAGTACTTC
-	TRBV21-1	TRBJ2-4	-	CASSKETSGIAKNIQYF	TGTGCCAGCAGCAAAGAGACTAGCGGGATAGCCAAAAACATTCAGTACTTC
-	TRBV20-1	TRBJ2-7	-	CSASRSGDLYEQYF	TGCAGTGCTAGCCGCTCAGGGGACCTCTACGAGCAGTACTTC
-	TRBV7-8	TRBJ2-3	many	CASSPMDTQYF	TGTGCCAGCAGCCCCATGGATACGCAGTATTTT
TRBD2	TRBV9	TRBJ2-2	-	CASSVEAGGPGTGELFF	TGTGCCAGCAGCGTAGAGGCGGGGGGGCCAGGCACCGGGGAGCTGTTTTTT
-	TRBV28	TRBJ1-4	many	CASSSTGYDNEKLFF	TGTGCCAGCAGTTCAACAGGGTACGATAATGAAAAACTGTTTTTT
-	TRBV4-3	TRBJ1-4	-	CASSQDPREKLFF	TGCGCCAGCAGCCAAGATCCACGTGAAAAACTGTTTTTT
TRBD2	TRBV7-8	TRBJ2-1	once	CASSPRGGLGGEQFF	TGTGCCAGCAGCCCGCGGGGGGGGTTAGGCGGCGAGCAGTTCTTC
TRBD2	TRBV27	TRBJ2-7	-	CASSFSLAGSSYEQYF	TGTGCCAGCAGTTTTTCACTAGCGGGGAGCTCCTACGAGCAGTACTTC
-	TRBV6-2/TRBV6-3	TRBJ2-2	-	CASSYVRGTGELFF	TGTGCCAGCAGTTACGTCAGGGGAACCGGGGAGCTGTTTTTT
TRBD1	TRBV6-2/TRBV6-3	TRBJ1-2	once	CASRPTGGGNYGYTF	TGTGCCAGCAGACCCACAGGGGGCGGAAACTATGGCTACACCTTC
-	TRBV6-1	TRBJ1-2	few	CASKHRTVLTRGDGYTF	TGTGCCAGCAAGCACCGGACGGTCCTCACCCGAGGAGATGGCTACACCTTC
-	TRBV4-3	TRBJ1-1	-	CASSQEPMDTEAFF	TGCGCCAGCAGCCAAGAACCCATGGACACTGAAGCTTTCTTT
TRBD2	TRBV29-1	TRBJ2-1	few	CSVVELAGDEQFF	TGCAGCGTTGTGGAACTAGCGGGAGATGAGCAGTTCTTC